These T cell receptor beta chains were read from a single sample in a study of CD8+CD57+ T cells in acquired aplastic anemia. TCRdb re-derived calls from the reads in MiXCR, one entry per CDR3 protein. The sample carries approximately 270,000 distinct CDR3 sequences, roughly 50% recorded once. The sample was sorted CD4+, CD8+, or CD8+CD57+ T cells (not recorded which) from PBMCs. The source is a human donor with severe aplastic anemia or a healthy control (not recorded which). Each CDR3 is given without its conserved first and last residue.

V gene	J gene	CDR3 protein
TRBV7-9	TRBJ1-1	ASSLARWRDTEAF
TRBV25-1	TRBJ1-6	ASSTAGNSPLH
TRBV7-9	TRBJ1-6	ASSSPGQGNSPLH
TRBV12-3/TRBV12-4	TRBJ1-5	ASSLGQGVRGNQPQH
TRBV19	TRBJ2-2	ASRRQGIGGELF
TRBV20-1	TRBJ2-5	SAPRPGQLETQY
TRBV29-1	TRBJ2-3	SVLKLSFRQITDTQY
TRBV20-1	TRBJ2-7	SAPHLSGASSYEQY
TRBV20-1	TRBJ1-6	SARTGGNYNSPLH
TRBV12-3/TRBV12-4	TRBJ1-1	ASSWGFSSTEAF
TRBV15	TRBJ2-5	ATTLDRGGQETQY
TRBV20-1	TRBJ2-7	SASGGYEQY
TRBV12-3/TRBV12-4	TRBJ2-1	ASSSSSGGPYNEQF
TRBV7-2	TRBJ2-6	ASKSPGANVLT
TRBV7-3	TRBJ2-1	ASSLSPGSSGGRDEQF
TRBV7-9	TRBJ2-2	ASSPRLAGGLF
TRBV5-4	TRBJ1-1	ASSPGRGGDRGNTEAF
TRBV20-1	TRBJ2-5	SARESSGQETQY
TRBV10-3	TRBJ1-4	AVRDGNEKLF
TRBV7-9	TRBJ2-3	ASSRGAWGHTDTQY
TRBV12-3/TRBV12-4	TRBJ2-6	ASSFKQVTGANVLT
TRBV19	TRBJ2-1	ASSIVASEQF
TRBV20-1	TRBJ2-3	SAAPSGRTETQY
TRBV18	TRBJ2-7	ASSPVAAGGIYEQY
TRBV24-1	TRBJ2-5	ATSDSQGGLETQY
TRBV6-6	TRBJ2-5	ASSYSFETQY
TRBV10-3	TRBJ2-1	AISQKQGSEQF
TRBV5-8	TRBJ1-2	ASSLDGQVGYGYT
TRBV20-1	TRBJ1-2	SARDPWSGTVGSNYGYT
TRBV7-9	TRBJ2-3	ASSLARLAGVDTQY
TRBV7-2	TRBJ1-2	ASSLVNIGVYGYT
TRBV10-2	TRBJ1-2	ASREADRGRGGYT
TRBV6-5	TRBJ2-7	ASSPGPLYEQY
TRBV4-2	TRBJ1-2	ASSQEGGWTDGYT
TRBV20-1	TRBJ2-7	SATQLAGEQY
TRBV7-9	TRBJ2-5	ASSLDGAGETQY
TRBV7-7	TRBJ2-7	ASSLVAGVDYEQY
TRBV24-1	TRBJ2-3	ATTTSGSTDTQY
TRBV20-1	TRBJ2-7	SARDRRSSYEQY
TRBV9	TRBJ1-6	ASSVGTRVNSPLH
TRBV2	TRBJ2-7	ASSGEGYEQY
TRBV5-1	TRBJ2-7	ASSPGTGFHEQY